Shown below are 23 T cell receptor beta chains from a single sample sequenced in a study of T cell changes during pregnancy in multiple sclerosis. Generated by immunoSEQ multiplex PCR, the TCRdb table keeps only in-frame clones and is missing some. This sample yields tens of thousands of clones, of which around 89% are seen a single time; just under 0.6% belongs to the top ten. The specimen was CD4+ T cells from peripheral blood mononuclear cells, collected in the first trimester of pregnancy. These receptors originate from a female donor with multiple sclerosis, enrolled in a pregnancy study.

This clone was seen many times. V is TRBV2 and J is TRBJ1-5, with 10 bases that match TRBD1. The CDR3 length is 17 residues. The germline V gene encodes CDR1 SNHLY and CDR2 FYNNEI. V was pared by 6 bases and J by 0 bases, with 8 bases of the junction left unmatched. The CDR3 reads CASSRQGAATSNQPQHF. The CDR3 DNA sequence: TGTGCCAGCAGCCGACAGGGGGCCGCAACTAGCAATCAGCCCCAGCATTTT.

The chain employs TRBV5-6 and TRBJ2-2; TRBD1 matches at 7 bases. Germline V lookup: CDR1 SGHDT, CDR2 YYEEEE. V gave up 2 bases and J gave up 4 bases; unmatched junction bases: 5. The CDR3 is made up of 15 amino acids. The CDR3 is CASSLRQGGTGELFF. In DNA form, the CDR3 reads TGTGCCAGCAGCTTAAGACAGGGCGGCACCGGGGAGCTGTTTTTT. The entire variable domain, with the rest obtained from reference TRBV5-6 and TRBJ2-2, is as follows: DAGVTQSPTHLIKTRGQQVTLRCSPKSGHDTVSWYQQALGQGPQFIFQYYEEEERQRGNFPDRFSGHQFPNYSSELNVNALLLGDSALYLCASSLRQGGTGELFFGEGSRLTVL.

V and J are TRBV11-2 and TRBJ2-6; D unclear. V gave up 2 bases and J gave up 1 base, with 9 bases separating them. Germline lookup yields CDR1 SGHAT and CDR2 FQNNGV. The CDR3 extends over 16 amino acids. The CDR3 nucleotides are TGTGCCAGCAGCTTAATGGAGTTATCTGGGGCCAACGTCCTGACTTTC. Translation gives CASSLMELSGANVLTF.

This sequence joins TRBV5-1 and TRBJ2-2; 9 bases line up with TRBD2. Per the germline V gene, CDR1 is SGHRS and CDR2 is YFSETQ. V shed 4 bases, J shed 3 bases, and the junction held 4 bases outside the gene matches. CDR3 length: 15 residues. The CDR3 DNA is TGCGCCAGCAGCAAGGGACTAGCAGACACCGGGGAGCTGTTTTTT. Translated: CASSKGLADTGELFF.

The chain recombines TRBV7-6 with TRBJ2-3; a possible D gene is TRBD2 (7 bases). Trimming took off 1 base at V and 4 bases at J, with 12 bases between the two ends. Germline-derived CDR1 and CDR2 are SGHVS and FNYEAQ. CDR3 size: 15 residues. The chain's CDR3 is CASSLDGGRSDTQYF. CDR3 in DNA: TGTGCCAGCAGCTTAGACGGGGGGCGTTCAGATACGCAGTATTTT.

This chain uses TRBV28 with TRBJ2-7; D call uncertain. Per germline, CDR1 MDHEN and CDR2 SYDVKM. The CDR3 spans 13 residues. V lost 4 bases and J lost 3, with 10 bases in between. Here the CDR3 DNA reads TGTGCCAGCAGTTCCCTACGGTTCTACGAGCAGTACTTC. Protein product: CASSSLRFYEQYF.

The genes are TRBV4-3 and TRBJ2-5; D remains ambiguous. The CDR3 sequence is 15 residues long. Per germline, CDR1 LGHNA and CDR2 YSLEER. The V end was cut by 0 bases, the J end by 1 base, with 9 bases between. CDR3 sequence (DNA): TGCGCCAGCAGCCAAGATCCCGGTGGCCAAGAGACCCAGTACTTC. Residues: CASSQDPGGQETQYF.

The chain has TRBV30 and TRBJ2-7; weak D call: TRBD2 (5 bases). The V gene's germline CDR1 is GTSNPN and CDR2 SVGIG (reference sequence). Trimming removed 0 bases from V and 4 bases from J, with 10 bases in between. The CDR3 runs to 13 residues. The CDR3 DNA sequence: TGTGCCTGGAGTGTCGGGGTGAGATACGAGCAGTACTTC. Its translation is CAWSVGVRYEQYF.

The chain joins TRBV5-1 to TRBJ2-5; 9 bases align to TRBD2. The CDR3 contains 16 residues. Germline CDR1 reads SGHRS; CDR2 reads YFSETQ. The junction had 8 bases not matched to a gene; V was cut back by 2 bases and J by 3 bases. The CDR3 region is CASSLKAGGIKETQYF. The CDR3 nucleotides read TGCGCCAGCAGCTTAAAAGCGGGAGGAATAAAAGAGACCCAGTACTTC.

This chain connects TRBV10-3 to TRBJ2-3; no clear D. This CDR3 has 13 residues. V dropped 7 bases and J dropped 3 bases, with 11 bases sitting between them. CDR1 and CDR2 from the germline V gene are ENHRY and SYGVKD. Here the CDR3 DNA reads TGTGCCATCATGTCCGGCGGTACAGATACGCAGTATTTT. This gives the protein CAIMSGGTDTQYF.

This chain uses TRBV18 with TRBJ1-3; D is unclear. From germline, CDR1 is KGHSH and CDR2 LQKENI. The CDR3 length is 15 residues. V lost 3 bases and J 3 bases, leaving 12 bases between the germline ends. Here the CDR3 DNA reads TGTGCCAGCTCACCTGGACTCCCGGGTGGAAACACCATATATTTT. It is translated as CASSPGLPGGNTIYF.

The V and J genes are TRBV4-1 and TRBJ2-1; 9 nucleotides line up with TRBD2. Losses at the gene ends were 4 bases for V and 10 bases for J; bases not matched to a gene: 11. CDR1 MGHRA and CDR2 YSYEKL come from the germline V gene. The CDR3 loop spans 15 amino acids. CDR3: CASSLIAGDNGEQFF. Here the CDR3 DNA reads TGCGCCAGCAGCCTAATAGCGGGAGATAACGGAGAGCAGTTCTTC.

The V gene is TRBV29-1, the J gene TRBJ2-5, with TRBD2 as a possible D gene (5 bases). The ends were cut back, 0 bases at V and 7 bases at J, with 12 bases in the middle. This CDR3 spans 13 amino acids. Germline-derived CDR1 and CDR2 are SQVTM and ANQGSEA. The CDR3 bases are TGCAGCGTTGAAGATCGAGGGAAAGGGACCCAGTACTTC. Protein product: CSVEDRGKGTQYF. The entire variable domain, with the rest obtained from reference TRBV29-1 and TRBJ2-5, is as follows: SAVISQKPSRDICQRGTSLTIQCQVDSQVTMMFWYRQQPGQSLTLIATANQGSEATYESGFVIDKFPISRPNLTFSTLTVSNMSPEDSSIYLCSVEDRGKGTQYFGPGTRLLVL.

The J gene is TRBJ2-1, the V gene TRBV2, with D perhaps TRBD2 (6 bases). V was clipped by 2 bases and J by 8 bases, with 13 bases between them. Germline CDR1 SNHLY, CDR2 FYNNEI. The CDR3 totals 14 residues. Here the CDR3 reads CASSERLDEDEQFF. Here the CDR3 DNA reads TGTGCCAGCAGTGAAAGACTAGACGAGGATGAGCAGTTCTTC.

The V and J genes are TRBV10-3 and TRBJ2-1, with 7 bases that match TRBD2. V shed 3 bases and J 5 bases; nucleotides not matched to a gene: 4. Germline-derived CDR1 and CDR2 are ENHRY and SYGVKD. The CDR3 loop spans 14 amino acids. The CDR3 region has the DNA TGTGCCATCAGTGACCGGGGGGTAAACAATGAGCAGTTCTTC. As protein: CAISDRGVNNEQFF.

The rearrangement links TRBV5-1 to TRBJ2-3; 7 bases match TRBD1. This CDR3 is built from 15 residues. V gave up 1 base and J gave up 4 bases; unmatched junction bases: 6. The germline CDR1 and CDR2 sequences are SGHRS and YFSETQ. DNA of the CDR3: TGCGCCAGCAGCTTGCCCAGGGGGAGCGCAGATACGCAGTATTTT. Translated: CASSLPRGSADTQYF.

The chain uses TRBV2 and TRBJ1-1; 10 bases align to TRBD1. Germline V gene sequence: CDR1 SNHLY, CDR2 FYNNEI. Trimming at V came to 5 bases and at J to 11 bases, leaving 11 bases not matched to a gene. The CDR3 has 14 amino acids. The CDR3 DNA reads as TGTGCCAGCAGTCCGTTAAGGGACAGGGGCAACGCTTTCTTT. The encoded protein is CASSPLRDRGNAFF.

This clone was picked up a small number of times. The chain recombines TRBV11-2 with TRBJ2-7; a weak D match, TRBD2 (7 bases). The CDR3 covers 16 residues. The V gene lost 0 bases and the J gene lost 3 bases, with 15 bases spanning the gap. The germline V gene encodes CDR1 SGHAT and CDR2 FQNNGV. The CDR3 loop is CASSLDRAGAGYEQYF. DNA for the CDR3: TGTGCCAGCAGCTTAGATCGCGCGGGGGCAGGCTACGAGCAGTACTTC.

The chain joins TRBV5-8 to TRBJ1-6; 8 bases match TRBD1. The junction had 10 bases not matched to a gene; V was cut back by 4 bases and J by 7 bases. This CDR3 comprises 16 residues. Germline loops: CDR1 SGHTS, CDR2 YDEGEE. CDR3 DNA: TGTGCCAGCAGCCCGGCCCCGAGACAGGGGAATTCACCCCTCCACTTT. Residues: CASSPAPRQGNSPLHF.

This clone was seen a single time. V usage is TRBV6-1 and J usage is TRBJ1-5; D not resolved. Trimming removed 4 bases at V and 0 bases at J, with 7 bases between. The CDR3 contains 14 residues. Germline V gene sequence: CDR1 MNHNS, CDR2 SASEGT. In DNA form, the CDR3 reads TGTGCCAGCAGTGGAGGGTATAGCAATCAGCCCCAGCATTTT. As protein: CASSGGYSNQPQHF.

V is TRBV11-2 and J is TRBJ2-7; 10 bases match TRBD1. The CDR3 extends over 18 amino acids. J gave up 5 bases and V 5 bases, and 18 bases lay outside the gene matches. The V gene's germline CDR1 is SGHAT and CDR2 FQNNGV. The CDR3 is CASSRRTGGAVTVDEQYF. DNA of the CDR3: TGTGCCAGCAGCAGGCGGACAGGGGGGGCGGTTACGGTTGACGAGCAGTACTTC.

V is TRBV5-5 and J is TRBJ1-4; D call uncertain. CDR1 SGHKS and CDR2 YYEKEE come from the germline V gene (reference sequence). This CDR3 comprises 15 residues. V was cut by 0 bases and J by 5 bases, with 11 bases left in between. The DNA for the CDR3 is TGTGCCAGCAGCTTGGACCCCGGGTCCAATGAAAAACTGTTTTTT. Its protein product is CASSLDPGSNEKLFF. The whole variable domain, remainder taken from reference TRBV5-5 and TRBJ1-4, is DAGVTQSPTHLIKTRGQQVTLRCSPISGHKSVSWYQQVLGQGPQFIFQYYEKEERGRGNFPDRFSARQFPNYSSELNVNALLLGDSALYLCASSLDPGSNEKLFFGSGTQLSVL.

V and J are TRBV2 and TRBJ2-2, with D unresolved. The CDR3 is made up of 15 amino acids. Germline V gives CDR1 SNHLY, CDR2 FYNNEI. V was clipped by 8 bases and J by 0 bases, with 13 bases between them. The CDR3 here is CASSKSPSNTGELFF. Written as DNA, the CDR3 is TGTGCCAGCTCTAAGTCCCCCTCGAACACCGGGGAGCTGTTTTTT.